The 14 T cell receptor beta chains below all came from one sample that was sequenced in a study of response to subunit inactivated influenza vaccine. TCRdb redid the calling of the RT-PCR reads with MiXCR, one entry per CDR3 protein. The table has hundreds of thousands of distinct CDR3 sequences, approximately 14% seen once. The sequencing used PBMCs from blood, collected 11 to 12 days after vaccination. All receptors come from a man between 45 and 60 years old who received an inactivated influenza vaccine.

This clonotype turned up a few times. The CDR3 protein is CASSQDLVKASSYNSPLHF. The CDR3 coding sequence is TGTGCCAGCAGCCAAGATTTAGTAAAGGCGAGCTCCTATAATTCACCCCTCCACTTT. The chain uses TRBV3-1 and TRBJ1-6; D is unresolved. Per the germline V gene, CDR1 is LGHDT and CDR2 is YNNKEL (reference sequence). There are 19 residues in the CDR3. The V end was cut by 0 bases, the J end by 0 bases, with 15 bases between.

This chain joins TRBV29-1 and TRBJ2-7; possibly TRBD2 for D (6 bases). The CDR3 runs 13 residues. V was pared by 4 bases and J by 0 bases, with 10 bases between. Germline CDR1 reads SQVTM; CDR2 reads ANQGSEA. CDR3 amino acids: CSVVVRGSYEQYF. DNA for the CDR3: TGCAGCGTTGTAGTGCGGGGCTCCTACGAGCAGTACTTC.

This clonotype has ten or more counts. The V call is TRBV29-1, the J call TRBJ2-4, with 7 bases that match TRBD1. Trimming cost V 6 bases and J 8 bases; bases outside gene matches: 10. This CDR3 spans 13 amino acids. Germline values: CDR1 SQVTM, CDR2 ANQGSEA. The CDR3 region is CSVLGQAWDIQYF. The CDR3 nucleotides read TGCAGCGTCCTAGGACAGGCGTGGGACATTCAGTACTTC.

The chain uses TRBV27 and TRBJ1-1, with TRBD1 as a possible D gene (5 bases). Trimming took 4 bases from V and 5 from J, leaving 14 bases between them. The CDR3 has 14 residues. Germline CDR1 and CDR2: MNHEY and SMNVEV (reference sequence). The DNA for the CDR3 is TGTGCCAGCAGTTATATTCGGGGGAGGACTGAAGCTTTCTTT. Translated: CASSYIRGRTEAFF.

In this sample, this clonotype turned up a few times. This chain uses TRBV4-1 with TRBJ2-3; maybe TRBD1 (6 bases). This CDR3 is built from 13 residues. In germline, CDR1 is MGHRA, CDR2 YSYEKL. Trimming left V 8 bases short and J 2 bases short, with 11 bases between. The CDR3 nucleotides are TGCGCCAGCCGGGACACTCACACAGATACGCAGTATTTT. It specifies CASRDTHTDTQYF.

The V gene is TRBV12-3 or TRBV12-4, the J gene TRBJ1-4; D gene ambiguous. The ends were cut back, 4 bases at V and 7 bases at J, with 10 bases in the middle. This CDR3 comprises 13 residues. The CDR3 DNA sequence: TGTGCCAGCAGTTCGGCCCCGCGTGAAAAACTGTTTTTT. It encodes CASSSAPREKLFF.

This clonotype has more than one count but fewer than ten. The V call is TRBV10-3, the J call TRBJ2-4, with 11 nucleotides matching TRBD2. Germline-derived CDR1 and CDR2 are ENHRY and SYGVKD. The CDR3 runs 20 residues. The V segment lost 3 bases and the J segment 0 bases; nucleotides outside the gene matches: 13. The CDR3 reads CAISEFRLAGFTLAKNIQYF. The DNA of the CDR3 is TGTGCCATCAGTGAATTTAGACTAGCGGGATTTACCCTAGCCAAAAACATTCAGTACTTC.

This clonotype was detected only a few times. The chain uses TRBV20-1 and TRBJ1-4, with unresolved D. Trimming pared 0 bases from V and 8 bases from J, leaving 10 bases between. The CDR3 is 13 residues long. Germline CDR1 DFQATT, CDR2 SNEGSKA (reference sequence). DNA for the CDR3: TGCAGTGCTAGAGAAGGTAGAAGGGAAAAACTGTTTTTT. Its translation is CSAREGRREKLFF.

The gene calls are TRBV2 and TRBJ2-1; weak D call: TRBD1 (5 bases). This CDR3 is built from 13 residues. Trimming left V 3 bases short and J 15 bases short, with 18 bases between. CDR1 and CDR2 from the germline V gene are SNHLY and FYNNEI. The CDR3 loop reads CASSDRANSNSFF. CDR3 DNA: TGTGCCAGCAGTGACAGGGCAAATAGTAATTCGTTCTTC.

This clonotype was counted between two and nine times. The chain carries TRBV6-2 or TRBV6-3 and TRBJ2-1, with 7 bases matching TRBD2. This CDR3 is 14 amino acids long. J gave up 4 bases and V 8 bases, and 8 bases lay outside the gene matches. Germline CDR1 reads MNHEY; CDR2 reads SVGEGT. The CDR3 nucleotides read TGTGCCAGCTCCGGACTAGGTAATTACAATGAGCAGTTCTTC. It specifies CASSGLGNYNEQFF.

This clonotype was seen a few times. The V gene is TRBV9, the J gene TRBJ2-3, with D possibly being TRBD2 (5 bases). Germline V CDR1 and CDR2: SGDLS, YYNGEE. This CDR3 spans 15 amino acids. Trimming removed 0 bases at V and 2 bases at J, with 10 bases between. The CDR3 sequence: CASSVGSGVTDTQYF. In nucleotides, the CDR3 is TGTGCCAGCAGCGTAGGGAGCGGAGTCACAGATACGCAGTATTTT. Complete variable domain (other parts from reference TRBV9 and TRBJ2-3): DSGVTQTPKHLITATGQRVTLRCSPRSGDLSVYWYQQSLDQGLQFLIQYYNGEERAKGNILERFSAQQFPDLHSELNLSSLELGDSALYFCASSVGSGVTDTQYFGPGTRLTVL.

V usage is TRBV5-1 and J usage is TRBJ2-3; D tentatively reads TRBD1 or TRBD2 (6 bases each). The CDR3 loop spans 16 amino acids. Germline V gene lookup returns CDR1 SGHRS and CDR2 YFSETQ. V lost 0 bases, J lost 2 bases, and 13 bases lay in between. CDR3 residues: CASSLEQGLPTDTQYF. DNA for the CDR3: TGCGCCAGCAGCTTGGAACAGGGACTGCCCACAGATACGCAGTATTTT.

The V gene is TRBV6-5, the J gene TRBJ1-6, with 8 nucleotides matching TRBD1. CDR3 length: 15 amino acids. Trimming at V came to 0 bases and at J to 7 bases, leaving 2 bases not matched to a gene. The germline gives CDR1 MNHEY, CDR2 SVGAGI. This chain's CDR3 is CASSYSRTGNSPLHF. The CDR3 DNA is TGTGCCAGCAGTTACTCTCGGACAGGGAATTCACCCCTCCACTTT.

This clonotype was seen a few times. The chain has TRBV4-1 and TRBJ2-7; D gene uncertain. The V end lost 4 bases, the J end lost 2 bases, and 15 bases lay between the germline ends. The CDR3 loop spans 15 amino acids. The germline V gene has CDR1 MGHRA and CDR2 YSYEKL. The CDR3 is CASSRFSLRAYEQYF. The CDR3 DNA reads as TGCGCCAGCAGCCGATTCTCGTTAAGGGCCTACGAGCAGTACTTC.